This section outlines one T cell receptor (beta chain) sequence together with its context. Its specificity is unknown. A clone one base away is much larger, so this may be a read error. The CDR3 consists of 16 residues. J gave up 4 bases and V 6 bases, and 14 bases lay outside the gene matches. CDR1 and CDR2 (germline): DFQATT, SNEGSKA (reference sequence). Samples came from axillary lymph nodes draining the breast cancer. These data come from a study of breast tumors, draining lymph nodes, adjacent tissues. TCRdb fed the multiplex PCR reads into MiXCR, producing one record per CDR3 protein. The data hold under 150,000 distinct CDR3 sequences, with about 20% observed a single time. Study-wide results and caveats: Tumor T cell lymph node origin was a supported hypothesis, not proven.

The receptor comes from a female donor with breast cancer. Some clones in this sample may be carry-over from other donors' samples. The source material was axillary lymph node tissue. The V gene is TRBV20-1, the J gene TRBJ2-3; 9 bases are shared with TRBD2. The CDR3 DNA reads TGCAGTGCCGTCGGGACTGGCGGGAGGGGGGCAGATACGCAGTATTTT. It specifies CSAVGTGGRGADTQYF.